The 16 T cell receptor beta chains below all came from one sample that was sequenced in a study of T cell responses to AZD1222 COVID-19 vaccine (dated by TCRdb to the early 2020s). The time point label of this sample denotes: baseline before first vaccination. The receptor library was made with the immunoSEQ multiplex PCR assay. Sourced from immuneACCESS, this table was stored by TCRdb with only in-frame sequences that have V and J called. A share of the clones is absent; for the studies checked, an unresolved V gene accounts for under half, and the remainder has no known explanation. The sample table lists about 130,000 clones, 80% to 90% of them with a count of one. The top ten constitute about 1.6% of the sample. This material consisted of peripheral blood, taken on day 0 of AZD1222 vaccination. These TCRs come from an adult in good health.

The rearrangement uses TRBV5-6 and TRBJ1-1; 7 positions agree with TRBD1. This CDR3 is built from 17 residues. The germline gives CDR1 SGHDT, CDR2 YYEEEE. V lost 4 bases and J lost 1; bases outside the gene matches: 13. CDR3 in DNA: TGTGCCAGCAGCCTACATCGGGACAGTCCGAGGAACACTGAAGCTTTCTTT. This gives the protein CASSLHRDSPRNTEAFF.

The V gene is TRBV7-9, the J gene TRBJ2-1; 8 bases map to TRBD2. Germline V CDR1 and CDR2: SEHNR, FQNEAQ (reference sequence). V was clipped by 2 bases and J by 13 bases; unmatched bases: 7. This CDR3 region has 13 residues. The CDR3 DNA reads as TGTGCCAGCAGCTTATTCGAGCGGGAGAAACAGTTCTTC. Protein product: CASSLFEREKQFF.

CDR3 residues: CASSPMRTYEQYF. CDR3 nucleotide sequence: TGTGCCAGCAGCCCCATGAGAACCTACGAGCAGTACTTC. The V gene is TRBV28, the J gene TRBJ2-7; no reliable D call. Germline CDR1 MDHEN, CDR2 SYDVKM. The CDR3 has 13 residues. V was shortened by 6 bases and J by 2 bases, with 11 bases between the two germline ends. Full variable domain (rest looked up from reference TRBV28 and TRBJ2-7): DVKVTQSSRYLVKRTGEKVFLECVQDMDHENMFWYRQDPGLGLRLIYFSYDVKMKEKGDIPEGYSVSREKKERFSLILESASTNQTSMYLCASSPMRTYEQYFGPGTRLTVT.

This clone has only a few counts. CDR3 bases: TGTGCCAGCAGCTTACAGGGGGAGCAGTACTTC. The encoded protein is CASSLQGEQYF. This chain links TRBV11-3 with TRBJ2-7, with D possibly being TRBD1 (6 bases). The CDR3 length is 11 residues. V lost 2 bases, J lost 7 bases, and 6 bases lay in between. CDR1 is SGHNT, CDR2 YENEEA, per germline. Full variable domain (missing parts from reference TRBV11-3 and TRBJ2-7): EAGVVQSPRYKIIEKKQPVAFWCNPISGHNTLYWYLQNLGQGPELLIRYENEEAVDDSQLPKDRFSAERLKGVDSTLKIQPAELGDSAVYLCASSLQGEQYFGPGTRLTVT.

This chain's CDR3 is CASSPQGRIPTGELFF. The CDR3, as DNA: TGTGCCAGCAGCCCCCAGGGTCGTATCCCGACCGGGGAGCTGTTTTTT. The J gene is TRBJ2-2, the V gene TRBV7-3; the D gene is possibly TRBD1 (5 bases). Germline V gene data show CDR1 as SGHTA and CDR2 as FQGTGA. This CDR3 region has 16 residues. The V end lost 5 bases, the J end lost 5 bases, and 18 bases lay between the germline ends.

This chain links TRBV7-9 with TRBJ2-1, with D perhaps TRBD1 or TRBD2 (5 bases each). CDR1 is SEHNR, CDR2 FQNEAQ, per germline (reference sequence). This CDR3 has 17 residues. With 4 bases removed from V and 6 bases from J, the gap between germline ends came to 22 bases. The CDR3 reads CASSSAIQPGASNEQFF. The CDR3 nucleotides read TGTGCCAGCAGCTCAGCCATTCAGCCCGGGGCTTCCAATGAGCAGTTCTTC. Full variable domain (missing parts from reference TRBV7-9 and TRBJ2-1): DTGVSQNPRHKITKRGQNVTFRCDPISEHNRLYWYRQTLGQGPEFLTYFQNEAQLEKSRLLSDRFSAERPKGSFSTLEIQRTEQGDSAMYLCASSSAIQPGASNEQFFGPGTRLTVL.

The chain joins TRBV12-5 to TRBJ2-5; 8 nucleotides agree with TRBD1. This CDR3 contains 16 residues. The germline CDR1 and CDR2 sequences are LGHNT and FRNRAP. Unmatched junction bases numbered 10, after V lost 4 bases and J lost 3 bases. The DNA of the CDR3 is TGTGCTAGTGGTTCCCCATGGACAGGGAAGGAAGAGACCCAGTACTTC. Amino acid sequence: CASGSPWTGKEETQYF.

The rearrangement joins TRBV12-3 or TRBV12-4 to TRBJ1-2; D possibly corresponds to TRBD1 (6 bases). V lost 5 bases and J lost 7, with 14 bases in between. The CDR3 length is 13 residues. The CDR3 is CASSETGPFGYTF. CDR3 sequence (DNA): TGTGCCAGCAGTGAGACAGGTCCCTTTGGCTACACCTTC.

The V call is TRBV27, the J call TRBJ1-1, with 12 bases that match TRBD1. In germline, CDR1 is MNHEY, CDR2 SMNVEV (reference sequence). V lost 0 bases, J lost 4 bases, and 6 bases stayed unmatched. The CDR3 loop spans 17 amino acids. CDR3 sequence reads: CASSLSGTGGFGTEAFF. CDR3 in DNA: TGTGCCAGCAGTTTATCCGGGACAGGGGGCTTTGGCACTGAAGCTTTCTTT.

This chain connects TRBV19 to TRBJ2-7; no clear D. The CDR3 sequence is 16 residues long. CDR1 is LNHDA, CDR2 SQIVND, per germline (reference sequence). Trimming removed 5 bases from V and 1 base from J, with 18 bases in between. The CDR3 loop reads CASSGRRPTDSYEQYF. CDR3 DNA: TGTGCCAGTAGTGGTAGGCGGCCAACAGATTCCTACGAGCAGTACTTC. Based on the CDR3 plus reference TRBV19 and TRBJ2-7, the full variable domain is DGGITQSPKYLFRKEGQNVTLSCEQNLNHDAMYWYRQDPGQGLRLIYYSQIVNDFQKGDIAEGYSVSREKKESFPLTVTSAQKNPTAFYLCASSGRRPTDSYEQYFGPGTRLTVT.

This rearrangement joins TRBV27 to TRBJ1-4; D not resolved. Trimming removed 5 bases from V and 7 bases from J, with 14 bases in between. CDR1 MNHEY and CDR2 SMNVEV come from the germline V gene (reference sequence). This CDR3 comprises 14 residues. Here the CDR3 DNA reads TGTGCCAGCAGTGCCTGGGGTTCGGGTGAAAAACTGTTTTTT. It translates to CASSAWGSGEKLFF.

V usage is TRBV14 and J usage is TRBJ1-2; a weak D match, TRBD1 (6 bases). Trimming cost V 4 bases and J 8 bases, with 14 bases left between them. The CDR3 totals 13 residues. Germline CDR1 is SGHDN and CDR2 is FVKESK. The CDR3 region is CASSPLDSWGYTF. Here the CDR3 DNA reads TGTGCCAGCAGCCCTCTGGACAGTTGGGGCTACACCTTC.

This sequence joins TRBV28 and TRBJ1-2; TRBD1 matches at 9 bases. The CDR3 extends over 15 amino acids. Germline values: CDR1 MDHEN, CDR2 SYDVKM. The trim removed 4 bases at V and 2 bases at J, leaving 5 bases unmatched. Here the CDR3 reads CASSSPQGANYGYTF. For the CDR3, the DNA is TGTGCCAGCAGTTCACCACAGGGGGCGAACTATGGCTACACCTTC.

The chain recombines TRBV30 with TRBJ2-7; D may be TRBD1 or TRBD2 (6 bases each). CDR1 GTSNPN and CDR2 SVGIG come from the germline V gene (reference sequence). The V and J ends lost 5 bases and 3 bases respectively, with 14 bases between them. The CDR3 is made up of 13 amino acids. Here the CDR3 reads CAWGGDTVYEQYF. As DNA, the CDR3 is TGTGCCTGGGGAGGGGACACAGTCTACGAGCAGTACTTC.

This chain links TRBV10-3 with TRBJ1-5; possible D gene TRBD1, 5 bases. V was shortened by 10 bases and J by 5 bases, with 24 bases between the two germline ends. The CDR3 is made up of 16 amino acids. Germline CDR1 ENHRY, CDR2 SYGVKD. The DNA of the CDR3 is TGTGCCACCAAAGCCTATCAATCGAGGGGCTATCAGCCCCAGCATTTT. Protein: CATKAYQSRGYQPQHF.

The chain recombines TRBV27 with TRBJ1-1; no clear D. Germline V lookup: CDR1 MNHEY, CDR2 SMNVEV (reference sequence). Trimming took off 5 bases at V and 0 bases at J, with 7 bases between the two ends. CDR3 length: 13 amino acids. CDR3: CASSEVLNTEAFF. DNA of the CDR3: TGTGCCAGCAGTGAGGTCTTGAACACTGAAGCTTTCTTT.